This TCR beta chain was sequenced in a study of blood T cells in healthy people across ages. Study results and caveats: Diversity estimated from one million T cells was considered an underestimate.

Then a second PCR, running roughly 7 to 11 cycles, was carried out with a sample-barcoded 5' primer and a J-beta primer mix. TCRdb processed the 5' RACE reads anew with MiXCR; each CDR3 protein has one entry. This sample has 600,000 to 800,000 distinct CDR3 sequences, with more than 20% found just once. This CDR3 region has 14 residues. Germline trimming cut 2 bases from V and 12 bases from J; bases unmatched to any gene: 6. Germline V gives CDR1 MDHEN, CDR2 SYDVKM. This clonotype was seen ten or more times. Its antigen is still unknown. Total RNA, at least 6 micrograms per sample, came from PBMCs. This chain joins TRBV28 and TRBJ1-4; 10 nucleotides agree with TRBD1. The TCR was taken from a man between 65 and 85 years old in good health. Sequences were obtained from blood. The CDR3 DNA sequence: TGTGCCAGCAGTTTACCCCCGGGACAGGGGCAACTGTTTTTT. Its protein is CASSLPPGQGQLFF.